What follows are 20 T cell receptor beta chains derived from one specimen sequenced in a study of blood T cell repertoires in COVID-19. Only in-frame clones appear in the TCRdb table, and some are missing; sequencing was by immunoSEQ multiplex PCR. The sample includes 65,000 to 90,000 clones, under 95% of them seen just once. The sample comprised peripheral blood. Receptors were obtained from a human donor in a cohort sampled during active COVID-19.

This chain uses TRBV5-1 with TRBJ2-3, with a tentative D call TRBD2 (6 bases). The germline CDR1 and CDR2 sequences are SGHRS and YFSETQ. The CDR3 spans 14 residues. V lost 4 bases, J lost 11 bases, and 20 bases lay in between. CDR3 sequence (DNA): TGCGCCAGCAGCCACGGACTAACCATCCCCGAGCAGTATTTT. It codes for CASSHGLTIPEQYF.

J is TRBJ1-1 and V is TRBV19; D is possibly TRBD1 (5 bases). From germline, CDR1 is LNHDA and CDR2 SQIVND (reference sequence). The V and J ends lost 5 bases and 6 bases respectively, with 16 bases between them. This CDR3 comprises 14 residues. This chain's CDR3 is CASSAPDISSEAFF. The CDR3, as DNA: TGTGCCAGTAGTGCTCCGGACATTTCTTCTGAAGCTTTCTTT.

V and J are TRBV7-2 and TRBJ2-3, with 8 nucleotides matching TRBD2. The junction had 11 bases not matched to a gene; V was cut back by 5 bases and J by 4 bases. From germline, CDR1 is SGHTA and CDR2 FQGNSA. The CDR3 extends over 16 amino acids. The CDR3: CASSQGVLAGADTQYF. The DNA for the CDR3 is TGTGCCAGCAGCCAAGGGGTCCTAGCGGGCGCAGATACGCAGTATTTT.

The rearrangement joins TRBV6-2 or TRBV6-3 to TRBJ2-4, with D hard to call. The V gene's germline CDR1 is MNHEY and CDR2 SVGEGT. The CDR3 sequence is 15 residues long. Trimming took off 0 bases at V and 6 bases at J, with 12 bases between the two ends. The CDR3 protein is CASSYSNTDTNIQYF. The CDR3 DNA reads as TGTGCCAGCAGTTACTCGAACACAGACACAAACATTCAGTACTTC.

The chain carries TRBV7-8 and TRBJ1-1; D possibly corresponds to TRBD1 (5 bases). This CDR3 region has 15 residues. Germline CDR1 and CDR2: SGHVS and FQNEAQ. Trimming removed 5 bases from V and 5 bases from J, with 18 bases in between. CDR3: CASSPREGMGTEAFF. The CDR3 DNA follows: TGTGCCAGCAGCCCCAGGGAAGGAATGGGAACTGAAGCTTTCTTT.

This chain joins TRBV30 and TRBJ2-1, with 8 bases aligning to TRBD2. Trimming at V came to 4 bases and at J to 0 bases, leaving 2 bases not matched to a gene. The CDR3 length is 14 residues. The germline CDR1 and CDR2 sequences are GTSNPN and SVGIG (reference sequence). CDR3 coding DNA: TGTGCCTGGACCGGGACTAGCTCCTACAATGAGCAGTTCTTC. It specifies CAWTGTSSYNEQFF.

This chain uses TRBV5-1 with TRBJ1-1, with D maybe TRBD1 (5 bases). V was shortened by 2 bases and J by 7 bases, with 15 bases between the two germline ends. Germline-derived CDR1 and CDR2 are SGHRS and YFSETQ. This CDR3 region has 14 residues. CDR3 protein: CASSFGGVNGEAFF. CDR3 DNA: TGCGCCAGCAGCTTTGGGGGGGTAAATGGTGAAGCTTTCTTT.

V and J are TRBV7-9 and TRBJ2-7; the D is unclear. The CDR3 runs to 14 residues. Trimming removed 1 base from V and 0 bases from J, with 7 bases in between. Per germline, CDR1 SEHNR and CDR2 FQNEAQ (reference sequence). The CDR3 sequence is CASSLGQVSYEQYF. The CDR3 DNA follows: TGTGCCAGCAGCTTAGGACAAGTCTCCTACGAGCAGTACTTC. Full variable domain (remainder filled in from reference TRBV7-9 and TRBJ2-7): DTGVSQNPRHKITKRGQNVTFRCDPISEHNRLYWYRQTLGQGPEFLTYFQNEAQLEKSRLLSDRFSAERPKGSFSTLEIQRTEQGDSAMYLCASSLGQVSYEQYFGPGTRLTVT.

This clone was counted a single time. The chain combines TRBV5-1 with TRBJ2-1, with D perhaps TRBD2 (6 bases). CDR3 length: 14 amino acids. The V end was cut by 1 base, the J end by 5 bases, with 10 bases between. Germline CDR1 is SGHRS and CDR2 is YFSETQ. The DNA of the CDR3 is TGCGCCAGCAGCTTGATAGGACTACACAATGAGCAGTTCTTC. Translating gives CASSLIGLHNEQFF.

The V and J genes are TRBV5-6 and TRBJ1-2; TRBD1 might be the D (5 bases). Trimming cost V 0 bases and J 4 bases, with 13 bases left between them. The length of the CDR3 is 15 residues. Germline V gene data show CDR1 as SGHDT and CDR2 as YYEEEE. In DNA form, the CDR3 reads TGTGCCAGCAGCTTGGCCAAGGCAGGGTTCTATGGCTACACCTTC. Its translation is CASSLAKAGFYGYTF.

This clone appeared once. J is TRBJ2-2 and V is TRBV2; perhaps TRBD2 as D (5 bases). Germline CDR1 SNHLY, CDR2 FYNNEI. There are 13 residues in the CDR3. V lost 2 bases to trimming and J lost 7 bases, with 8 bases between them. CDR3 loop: CASSENGDGELFF. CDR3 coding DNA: TGTGCCAGCAGTGAAAACGGGGACGGGGAGCTGTTTTTT.

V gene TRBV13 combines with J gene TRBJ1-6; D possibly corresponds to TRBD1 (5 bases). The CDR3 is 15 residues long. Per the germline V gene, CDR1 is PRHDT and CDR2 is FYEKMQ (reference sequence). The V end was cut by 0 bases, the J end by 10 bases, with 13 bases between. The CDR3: CASSLGHPGESPLHF. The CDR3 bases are TGTGCCAGCAGCTTAGGCCACCCGGGGGAATCACCCCTCCACTTT.

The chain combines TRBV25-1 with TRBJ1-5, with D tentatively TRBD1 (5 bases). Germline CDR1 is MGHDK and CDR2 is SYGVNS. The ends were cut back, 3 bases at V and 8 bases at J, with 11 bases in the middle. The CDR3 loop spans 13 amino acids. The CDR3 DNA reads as TGTGCCAGCAGTGACGCCGAGGACAAGCCCCAGCATTTT. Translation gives CASSDAEDKPQHF.

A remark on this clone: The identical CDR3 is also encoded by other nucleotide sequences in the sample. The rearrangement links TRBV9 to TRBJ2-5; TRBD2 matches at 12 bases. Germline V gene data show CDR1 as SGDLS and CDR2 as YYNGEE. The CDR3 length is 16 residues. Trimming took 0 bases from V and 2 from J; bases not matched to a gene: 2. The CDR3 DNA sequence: TGTGCCAGCAGCGTAGGAGGACTAGCGGGGCAAGAGACCCAGTACTTC. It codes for CASSVGGLAGQETQYF.

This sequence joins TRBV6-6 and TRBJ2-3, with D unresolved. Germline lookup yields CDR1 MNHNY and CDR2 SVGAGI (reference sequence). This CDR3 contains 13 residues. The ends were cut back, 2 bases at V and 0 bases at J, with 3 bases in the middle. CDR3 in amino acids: CASSYTSTDTQYF. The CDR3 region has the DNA TGTGCCAGCAGTTACACTAGCACAGATACGCAGTATTTT.

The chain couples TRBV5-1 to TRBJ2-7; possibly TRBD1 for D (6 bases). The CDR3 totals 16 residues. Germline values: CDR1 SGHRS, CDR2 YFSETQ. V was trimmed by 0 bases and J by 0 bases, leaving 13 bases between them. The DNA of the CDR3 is TGCGCCAGCAGCTTGGCCGACAGGCTTGGCTCCTACGAGCAGTACTTC. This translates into CASSLADRLGSYEQYF.

The CDR3 region has the DNA TGCGCCAGCAGCATTCTCACAGGGGGCCGGAACACTGAAGCTTTCTTT. This sequence encodes CASSILTGGRNTEAFF. V usage is TRBV5-1 and J usage is TRBJ1-1; TRBD1 agrees at 9 bases. CDR1 and CDR2 (germline): SGHRS, YFSETQ. V lost 4 bases, J lost 1 base, and 8 bases stayed unmatched. The CDR3 runs 16 residues.

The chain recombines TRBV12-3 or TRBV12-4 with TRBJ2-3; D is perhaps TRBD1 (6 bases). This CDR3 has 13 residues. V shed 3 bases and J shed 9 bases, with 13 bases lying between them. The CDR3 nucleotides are TGTGCCAGCAGTTTCAACAGGGTACCGACGCAGTATTTT. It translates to CASSFNRVPTQYF.

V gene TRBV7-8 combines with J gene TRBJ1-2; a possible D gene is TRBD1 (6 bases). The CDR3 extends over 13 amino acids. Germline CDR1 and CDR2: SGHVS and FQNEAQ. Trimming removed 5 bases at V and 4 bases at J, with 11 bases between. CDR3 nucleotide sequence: TGTGCCAGCAGCCAAGGACAGTCCTATGGCTACACCTTC. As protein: CASSQGQSYGYTF.

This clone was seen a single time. The CDR3 is CASTAWSGRYNEQFF. CDR3 bases: TGTGCCAGCACCGCATGGAGCGGGCGTTACAATGAGCAGTTCTTC. The genes are TRBV7-9 and TRBJ2-1; D may be TRBD2 (6 bases). CDR3 size: 15 residues. Germline V CDR1 and CDR2: SEHNR, FQNEAQ (reference sequence). Trimming left V 7 bases short and J 4 bases short, with 17 bases between.